The 9 T cell receptor beta chains below all came from one sample that was sequenced in a study of T-cell memory formation after mild COVID-19. TCRdb reanalysed the 5' RACE reads using MiXCR and keeps one entry per CDR3 protein. The sample shows fewer than 450,000 distinct CDR3 sequences, approximately 24% of them seen only once. Material for sequencing was PBMCs or a T cell subset sorted from them (not recorded which). The receptors were sampled from an adult woman who had mild COVID-19 (a few samples of this study predate the infection). Cell type and time point are not known.

This clonotype was seen more than once but under ten times. The chain carries TRBV4-3 and TRBJ1-4; a weak D match, TRBD1 (6 bases). CDR3 length equals 16 residues. Per the germline V gene, CDR1 is LGHNA and CDR2 is YSLEER. V was clipped by 4 bases and J by 8 bases, with 20 bases between them. The CDR3 region is CASSRSWAGADEKLFF. CDR3 sequence (DNA): TGCGCCAGCAGCCGCTCCTGGGCAGGGGCCGACGAAAAACTGTTTTTT.

The chain joins TRBV30 to TRBJ2-7; 9 positions agree with TRBD1. After removal of 4 bases from V and 3 bases from J, the junction contained 7 bases not matched to a gene. This CDR3 is 14 amino acids long. Germline V gene data show CDR1 as GTSNPN and CDR2 as SVGIG (reference sequence). The CDR3 DNA is TGTGCCTGGACCCCCGGACAGGGGAACTACGAGCAGTACTTC. Protein sequence: CAWTPGQGNYEQYF.

V and J are TRBV30 and TRBJ2-7; D call uncertain. CDR1 is GTSNPN and CDR2 is SVGIG in the germline V gene (reference sequence). V lost 4 bases and J lost 3, with 10 bases in between. There are 12 residues in the CDR3. CDR3 nucleotides: TGTGCCTGGACGGCACCCTTCTACGAGCAGTACTTC. It codes for CAWTAPFYEQYF.

In this sample, this clonotype turned up a few times. The genes are TRBV5-1 and TRBJ1-1; the D is unclear. The CDR3 spans 13 residues. Germline V gives CDR1 SGHRS, CDR2 YFSETQ. V lost 4 bases and J lost 4, with 11 bases in between. DNA for the CDR3: TGCGCCAGCAGCCCGCATTCACGCACTGAAGCTTTCTTT. Translating gives CASSPHSRTEAFF.

CDR3 coding DNA: TGTGCCAGCAGTAGGGACAGGGGAAACAATGAGCAGTTCTTC. Residues: CASSRDRGNNEQFF. This chain connects TRBV2 to TRBJ2-1, with 10 positions matching TRBD1. The CDR3 sequence is 14 residues long. Germline loops: CDR1 SNHLY, CDR2 FYNNEI. Trimming at V came to 5 bases and at J to 5 bases, leaving 3 bases not matched to a gene. Supplemented by reference TRBV2 and TRBJ2-1, the full variable domain reads EPEVTQTPSHQVTQMGQEVILRCVPISNHLYFYWYRQILGQKVEFLVSFYNNEISEKSEIFDDQFSVERPDGSNFTLKIRSTKLEDSAMYFCASSRDRGNNEQFFGPGTRLTVL.

CDR3 in DNA: TGCAGCGTTGAAGGGCAGGGGCATAGCACAGATACGCAGTATTTT. This codes for CSVEGQGHSTDTQYF. The chain is built from TRBV29-1 and TRBJ2-3, with TRBD1 as a possible D gene (6 bases). The V gene lost 1 base and the J gene lost 0 bases, with 11 bases spanning the gap. CDR3 size: 15 residues. The V gene's germline CDR1 is SQVTM and CDR2 ANQGSEA.

This clonotype has more than one count but fewer than ten. The V and J genes are TRBV7-2 and TRBJ1-2; TRBD1 matches at 8 bases. Germline CDR1 reads SGHTA; CDR2 reads FQGNSA. The CDR3 has 17 amino acids. The junction had 11 bases not matched to a gene; V was cut back by 5 bases and J by 0 bases. The CDR3 bases are TGTGCCAGCAGCGCACGGACAGGGAGAGTGGCTAACTATGGCTACACCTTC. Translated: CASSARTGRVANYGYTF.

This clonotype was detected only a few times. CDR3 residues: CASSLGHKLGETQYF. In DNA form, the CDR3 reads TGTGCCAGCAGCTTGGGACATAAACTGGGGGAGACCCAGTACTTC. V is TRBV7-9 and J is TRBJ2-5; D may be TRBD1 (6 bases). Germline CDR1 SEHNR, CDR2 FQNEAQ (reference sequence). V was shortened by 3 bases and J by 5 bases, with 16 bases between the two germline ends. This CDR3 is 15 amino acids long. Looking up the rest from reference TRBV7-9 and TRBJ2-5 gives the full variable domain: DTGVSQNPRHKITKRGQNVTFRCDPISEHNRLYWYRQTLGQGPEFLTYFQNEAQLEKSRLLSDRFSAERPKGSFSTLEIQRTEQGDSAMYLCASSLGHKLGETQYFGPGTRLLVL.

The V and J genes are TRBV28 and TRBJ2-5; tentatively, D is TRBD1 or TRBD2 (5 bases each). The CDR3 has 14 amino acids. Between the trimmed V and J ends, which lost 6 bases and 8 bases, there was a span of 19 bases. CDR1 is MDHEN and CDR2 is SYDVKM in the germline V gene. CDR3 residues: CASSRTGTSRTQYF. CDR3 sequence (DNA): TGTGCCAGCAGCCGCACCGGGACCTCGAGAACCCAGTACTTC. Full variable domain (outside the CDR3, taken from reference TRBV28 and TRBJ2-5): DVKVTQSSRYLVKRTGEKVFLECVQDMDHENMFWYRQDPGLGLRLIYFSYDVKMKEKGDIPEGYSVSREKKERFSLILESASTNQTSMYLCASSRTGTSRTQYFGPGTRLLVL.